A single sample gave rise to the 20 T cell receptor beta chains below, sequenced in a study of control samples from healthy donors and cancer patients. Assay: immunoSEQ multiplex PCR; the TCRdb copy retains only in-frame clones and omits some. The repertoire has some 210,000 clones, around 93% of them found once; the top ten carry about 1.7%. The sequenced sample was blood. The receptors originated from a man younger than 40 in good health.

About this clone itself: The junction differs from germline at one of its ends, possibly a read error. Other DNA sequences of this sample code for an identical CDR3. The V gene is TRBV18, the J gene TRBJ2-1, with D perhaps TRBD2 (7 bases). This CDR3 has 19 residues. Germline CDR1 KGHSH, CDR2 LQKENI. CDR3 bases: TGTGCCAGTTCACCAAATCTTTGGGCGGGACGGGGGGCCGACAATGAGCAGTTCTTC. Translated, it gives CASSPNLWAGRGADNEQFF.

The chain combines TRBV9 with TRBJ2-3; D unresolved. Germline-derived CDR1 and CDR2 are SGDLS and YYNGEE. V lost 5 bases and J lost 1, with 11 bases in between. This CDR3 has 14 residues. Here the CDR3 DNA reads TGTGCCAGCAGTGCCACGGGCCGCACAGATACGCAGTATTTT. Protein product: CASSATGRTDTQYF.

The genes are TRBV4-1 and TRBJ1-5; D is unclear. The germline CDR1 and CDR2 sequences are MGHRA and YSYEKL. Trimming shortened V by 3 bases and J by 3 bases, and 9 bases separated the two germline ends. The CDR3 loop spans 14 amino acids. The CDR3 DNA reads TGCGCCAGCAGCCAGGACTCGGCCAATCAGCCCCAGCATTTT. It translates to CASSQDSANQPQHF.

V usage is TRBV25-1 and J usage is TRBJ2-7; weak D call: TRBD2 (6 bases). The CDR3 has 11 residues. CDR1 MGHDK and CDR2 SYGVNS come from the germline V gene. V lost 11 bases to trimming and J lost 3 bases, with 11 bases between them. DNA of the CDR3: TGTGCCGTAGCGGACGTCTACGAGCAGTACTTC. Translating it yields CAVADVYEQYF.

This clone was counted once. The rearrangement uses TRBV4-1 and TRBJ2-1; 9 nucleotides align to TRBD2. The CDR3 length is 17 residues. The germline CDR1 and CDR2 sequences are MGHRA and YSYEKL. The V gene end was trimmed by 0 bases and the J gene end by 2 bases; junction bases not matched to a gene: 5. CDR3 sequence (DNA): TGCGCCAGCAGCCAAGATCCAGCGGGGGGCCCCTACAATGAGCAGTTCTTC. This translates into CASSQDPAGGPYNEQFF.

This chain uses TRBV19 with TRBJ1-2; maybe TRBD1 (5 bases). V was clipped by 6 bases and J by 6 bases, with 17 bases between them. This CDR3 contains 14 residues. Per the germline V gene, CDR1 is LNHDA and CDR2 is SQIVND (reference sequence). CDR3 amino acids: CASREGGQRDGYTF. CDR3 bases: TGTGCCAGTAGAGAGGGAGGACAAAGGGATGGCTACACCTTC.

This chain uses TRBV7-8 with TRBJ2-7; TRBD1 matches at 12 bases. The CDR3 consists of 16 residues. After removal of 5 bases from V and 4 bases from J, the junction contained 9 bases not matched to a gene. CDR1 is SGHVS, CDR2 FQNEAQ, per germline. The CDR3 DNA reads TGTGCCAGCAGCGGCGGGACAGGGGGCTCCTTGTACGAGCAGTACTTC. It is translated as CASSGGTGGSLYEQYF.

V usage is TRBV6-1 and J usage is TRBJ2-7; 11 nucleotides align to TRBD2. Germline values: CDR1 MNHNS, CDR2 SASEGT. V gave up 3 bases and J gave up 5 bases; unmatched junction bases: 6. This CDR3 is 15 amino acids long. The DNA for the CDR3 is TGTGCCAGCAGTGACCTTAGCGGGGGGGCCGACGAGCAGTACTTC. This encodes CASSDLSGGADEQYF.

The CDR3 nucleotides read TGTGCCAGCAGCCTACGCCTGACAGGGTTTGGCGAGCAGTACTTC. Its protein product is CASSLRLTGFGEQYF. The chain has TRBV6-2 or TRBV6-3 and TRBJ2-7, with 7 bases fitting TRBD1. This CDR3 has 15 amino acids. V shed 6 bases and J 6 bases; nucleotides not matched to a gene: 14. CDR1 and CDR2 (germline): MNHEY, SVGEGT.

A remark on this clone: Other DNA variants within this sample encode the same CDR3. The gene calls are TRBV27 and TRBJ2-3, with 9 bases identical to TRBD2. This CDR3 has 18 amino acids. The germline V gene encodes CDR1 MNHEY and CDR2 SMNVEV (reference sequence). The trim removed 0 bases at V and 0 bases at J, leaving 7 bases unmatched. The CDR3 DNA reads as TGTGCCAGCAGTTTATCGACTAGCGGTGAACCTAGCACAGATACGCAGTATTTT. It yields the protein CASSLSTSGEPSTDTQYF.

This sequence joins TRBV5-1 and TRBJ2-2, with a weak D call TRBD2 (5 bases). CDR1 is SGHRS and CDR2 is YFSETQ in the germline V gene. V was clipped by 0 bases and J by 1 base, with 7 bases between them. The CDR3 runs 15 residues. DNA of the CDR3: TGCGCCAGCAGCTTGGTTCGGGGGAACACCGGGGAGCTGTTTTTT. This sequence encodes CASSLVRGNTGELFF.

This chain links TRBV30 with TRBJ1-1; D is possibly TRBD1 (6 bases). Trimming removed 5 bases from V and 4 bases from J, with 14 bases in between. This CDR3 spans 13 amino acids. In germline, CDR1 is GTSNPN, CDR2 SVGIG (reference sequence). The CDR3 DNA is TGTGCCTGGGGCCAGGGGCCGCGCACTGAAGCTTTCTTT. Amino acid sequence: CAWGQGPRTEAFF.

This chain joins TRBV2 and TRBJ1-5; D remains unclear. There are 16 residues in the CDR3. Trimming removed 2 bases from V and 0 bases from J, with 11 bases in between. Germline V gene data show CDR1 as SNHLY and CDR2 as FYNNEI. Here the CDR3 reads CASSEWGDYSNQPQHF. CDR3 sequence (DNA): TGTGCCAGCAGTGAATGGGGTGACTATAGCAATCAGCCCCAGCATTTT.

The chain combines TRBV29-1 with TRBJ2-4, with D unresolved. The length of the CDR3 is 15 residues. Germline CDR1 and CDR2: SQVTM and ANQGSEA. With 4 bases removed from V and 0 bases from J, the gap between germline ends came to 13 bases. The CDR3: CSVVLGNLAKNIQYF. The CDR3 region has the DNA TGCAGCGTTGTTCTGGGAAACCTAGCCAAAAACATTCAGTACTTC.

The rearrangement uses TRBV3-1 (or the pseudogene TRBV3-2) and TRBJ2-1; D remains ambiguous. This CDR3 contains 12 residues. V was clipped by 2 bases and J by 15 bases, with 14 bases between them. The V gene's germline CDR1 is LGHDT and CDR2 YNNKEL (reference sequence). DNA for the CDR3: TGTGCCAGCAGCCAAAATCGAGCGATGGTGTTCTTC. Translating gives CASSQNRAMVFF.

The gene calls are TRBV4-1 and TRBJ2-2, with D tentatively TRBD2 (5 bases). The length of the CDR3 is 17 residues. Germline assignment: CDR1 MGHRA and CDR2 YSYEKL. The V and J ends lost 1 base and 3 bases respectively, with 15 bases between them. The CDR3 sequence is CASSQASGNLYTGELFF. The CDR3 DNA sequence: TGCGCCAGCAGCCAAGCTTCGGGGAATTTGTACACCGGGGAGCTGTTTTTT.

This clone has only one observation. The rearrangement uses TRBV6-5 and TRBJ2-1; 8 nucleotides align to TRBD2. Germline V gives CDR1 MNHEY, CDR2 SVGAGI. The CDR3 runs 15 residues. Unmatched junction bases numbered 4, after V lost 2 bases and J lost 4 bases. The CDR3 DNA reads TGTGCCAGCAGTTACGAGCGGGGGCTTTACAATGAGCAGTTCTTC. Its protein product is CASSYERGLYNEQFF.

V usage is TRBV7-8 and J usage is TRBJ1-1, with 10 nucleotides matching TRBD1. From germline, CDR1 is SGHVS and CDR2 FQNEAQ. Trimming removed 2 bases from V and 3 bases from J; junction bases left unmatched: 3. This CDR3 comprises 15 residues. CDR3 bases: TGTGCCAGCAGCTTATTGACAGGGGGCTACACTGAAGCTTTCTTT. Translating gives CASSLLTGGYTEAFF.

This rearrangement joins TRBV5-1 to TRBJ2-2; D ambiguous. Germline V gene lookup returns CDR1 SGHRS and CDR2 YFSETQ. V gave up 0 bases and J gave up 4 bases, with 10 bases separating them. This CDR3 has 15 residues. The CDR3 sequence: CASSLAAEPTGELFF. The DNA for the CDR3 is TGCGCCAGCAGCTTGGCGGCTGAACCCACCGGGGAGCTGTTTTTT.

The gene calls are TRBV5-1 and TRBJ1-2; D gene ambiguous. V lost 0 bases to trimming and J lost 1 base, with 10 bases between them. CDR1 and CDR2 from the germline V gene are SGHRS and YFSETQ. The CDR3 length is 15 residues. CDR3 nucleotides: TGCGCCAGCAGCTTGGTTGGAACGATTAACTATGGCTACACCTTC. As protein: CASSLVGTINYGYTF. The full variable domain, with the rest looked up from reference TRBV5-1 and TRBJ1-2, is KAGVTQTPRYLIKTRGQQVTLSCSPISGHRSVSWYQQTPGQGLQFLFEYFSETQRNKGNFPGRFSGRQFSNSRSEMNVSTLELGDSALYLCASSLVGTINYGYTFGSGTRLTVV.